This T cell receptor beta chain was obtained from a study of T cell changes during pregnancy in multiple sclerosis (dated by TCRdb to the late 2010s). Broadly, across the study: The study looked at changes in the T cell repertoire across pregnancy in women with multiple sclerosis.

Preparation of the library involved the immunoSEQ multiplex PCR assay. TCRdb holds this immuneACCESS table with in-frame rearrangements only. Some clones are missing; in checked studies, unresolved V genes explain under half, and the rest has no known cause. The sample table records about 110,000 clones; roughly 92% of these occur just once. The ten most abundant clones make up roughly 1.5% of the sample. This clone appeared once. Which antigen it targets is not known. One junction end does not reproduce the germline sequence, and a read error may be involved. CDR1 and CDR2, looked up from the germline V gene, are KGHSH and LQKENI. The CDR3 covers 15 residues, taking in both the cysteine and the phenylalanine. The CDR3 DNA has 45 bases and is translated from base 1.

The source material was peripheral blood, sampled after pregnancy. The chain is made from TRBV18 and TRBJ2-5, with 11 bases aligning to TRBD1. This receptor was identified in a female donor with multiple sclerosis, enrolled in a pregnancy study. This receptor carries the CDR3 CASSSPGQGGETQYF. The DNA sequence reads TGTGCCAGCTCATCACCGGGACAGGGGGGTGAGACCCAGTACTTC.